The rows below give T cell receptor beta chains drawn from one sample of a study of T-cell reconstitution after alpha-beta-depleted transplantation in children. TCRdb used MiXCR to reprocess the PCR reads, holding one entry per CDR3 protein. The sample yields a few hundred thousand distinct CDR3 sequences, more than 20% seen once. The source material was PBMCs, mostly from graft donor cells, sampled 180 days after TCRalphabeta/CD19-depleted stem cell transplant. The receptors stem from a male patient younger than 18 who had a stem cell transplant for acute lymphoblastic leukemia, so the T cells may come from the graft donor. Each CDR3 is given with its conserved first and last residue.

j_call,v_call,cdr3_aa
TRBJ2-1,TRBV5-1,CASSAQTSGSQGEQFF
TRBJ2-7,TRBV5-1,CASSRDSYEQYF
TRBJ2-6,TRBV29-1,CSVGLVAGANVLTF
TRBJ2-5,TRBV7-3,CASSLLGNRETQYF
TRBJ2-7,TRBV5-1,CASSFTTSGASFYEQYF
TRBJ1-4,TRBV29-1,CSAGKINEKLFF
TRBJ1-2,TRBV25-1,CASLGRGNYGYTF
TRBJ2-3,TRBV7-3,CASSPGKGGTGGKDTQYF
TRBJ2-7,TRBV12-3/TRBV12-4,CASSLTVYEQYF
TRBJ2-1,TRBV6-2/TRBV6-3,CAGGRNEQFF
TRBJ2-1,TRBV6-1,CASSPDSGSAYNEQFF
TRBJ2-1,TRBV24-1,CATSDLWRAGEQFF
TRBJ2-7,TRBV16,CASSPALAGASYEQYF
TRBJ2-1,TRBV20-1,CSARGGRGINEQFF
TRBJ2-5,TRBV4-1,CASSPQWTSGRLGQETQYF
TRBJ2-1,TRBV28,CASRSQGASSSYNEQFF
TRBJ2-7,TRBV6-1,CASSPSTSGASYEQYF
TRBJ1-2,TRBV6-5,CASSYRSYNYGYTF
TRBJ2-3,TRBV9,CASSCRWSPSTDTQYF
TRBJ2-2,TRBV7-3,CASSFTRGNGELFF
TRBJ2-2,TRBV12-3/TRBV12-4,CASNLAGRATGELFF
TRBJ2-2,TRBV7-3,CASSEGADTGELFF
TRBJ2-3,TRBV27,CASSLFSGTDYTDTQYF
TRBJ2-7,TRBV5-1,CASSWTSGASYEQYF